This TCR beta chain was identified during a study of long-term antiretroviral therapy in people with HIV. Assay version v3.0 of immunoSEQ was used, and it was run at survey level. Produced via immunoSEQ multiplex PCR; TCRdb's table is partial and in-frame only. Of around 13,000 clones listed, 70% to 85% are singletons. CDR3 length equals 13 residues. Germline loops: CDR1 SGHVS, CDR2 FQNEAQ. Trimming removed 6 bases at V and 7 bases at J, with 15 bases between. The chain couples TRBV7-8 to TRBJ1-1; D is perhaps TRBD1 (5 bases). This material consisted of unsorted PBMCs, taken 1.8 years before starting antiretroviral therapy. The clonotype comes from a woman in her 40s with HIV. The CDR3 reads CASRGGVFGEAFF. The CDR3 DNA reads TGTGCCAGCAGGGGGGGGGTGTTTGGTGAAGCTTTCTTT. The complete variable domain, with remaining parts taken from reference TRBV7-8 and TRBJ1-1, reads GAGVSQSPRYKVAKRGQDVALRCDPISGHVSLFWYQQALGQGPEFLTYFQNEAQLDKSGLPSDRFFAERPEGSVSTLKIQRTQQEDSAVYLCASRGGVFGEAFFGQGTRLTVV.